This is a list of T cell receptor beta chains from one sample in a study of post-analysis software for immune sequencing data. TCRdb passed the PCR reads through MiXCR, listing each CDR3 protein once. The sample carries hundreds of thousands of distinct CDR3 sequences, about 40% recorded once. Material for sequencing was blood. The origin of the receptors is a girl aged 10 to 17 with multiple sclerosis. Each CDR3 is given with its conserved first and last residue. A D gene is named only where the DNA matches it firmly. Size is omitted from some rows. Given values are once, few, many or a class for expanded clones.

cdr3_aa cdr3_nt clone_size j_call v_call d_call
CASSQPLRGRNYGYTF TGCGCCAGCAGCCAGCCGTTGCGGGGTAGGAACTATGGCTACACCTTC - TRBJ1-2 TRBV4-1 -
CASSRDSEEGSSYEQYF TGTGCCAGCAGTCGGGACAGCGAAGAGGGGAGCTCCTACGAGCAGTACTTC few TRBJ2-7 TRBV27 TRBD1
CATLRGTVQETQYF TGTGCCACTTTAAGGGGGACAGTCCAAGAGACCCAGTACTTC - TRBJ2-5 TRBV6-6 TRBD1
CASGNWGTGRNSGANVLTF TGTGCCAGCGGAAATTGGGGGACAGGGAGGAACTCTGGGGCCAACGTCCTGACTTTC - TRBJ2-6 TRBV6-1 TRBD1
CSVVVGFGTDSYEQYF TGCAGCGTTGTGGTCGGCTTCGGGACTGATTCCTACGAGCAGTACTTC few TRBJ2-7 TRBV29-1 -
CASRGWNGNTEAFF TGTGCCAGTAGGGGATGGAACGGGAACACTGAAGCTTTCTTT - TRBJ1-1 TRBV19 -
CASSPIRNEQFF TGTGCCAGCAGCCCCATCCGTAATGAGCAGTTCTTC - TRBJ2-1 TRBV12-3/TRBV12-4 -
CASRERGSQWETQYF TGTGCCAGCAGAGAGAGGGGGAGCCAGTGGGAGACCCAGTACTTC - TRBJ2-5 TRBV6-2/TRBV6-3 -
CASSTAAGATTLQETQYF TGTGCCAGCAGCACAGCAGCGGGGGCGACAACATTACAAGAGACCCAGTACTTC - TRBJ2-5 TRBV3-1 TRBD2
CASGLSRDTQYF TGTGCTAGTGGTTTGTCCCGGGACACTCAGTACTTC - TRBJ2-4 TRBV12-5 -
CAIGQAPYGYTF TGTGCCATTGGACAGGCCCCCTATGGCTACACCTTC - TRBJ1-2 TRBV10-3 TRBD1
CAISPGTGEEYF TGTGCCATCAGCCCCGGGACAGGGGAAGAGTACTTC few TRBJ2-7 TRBV10-3 TRBD1
CASSNQAYYGYTF TGTGCCAGCAGCAATCAGGCATACTATGGCTACACCTTC - TRBJ1-2 TRBV12-3/TRBV12-4 -
CASSLAATDYNEQFF TGCGCCAGCAGCTTGGCCGCGACAGACTACAATGAGCAGTTCTTC - TRBJ2-1 TRBV5-1 -
CASSTGEAGANVLTF TGTGCCAGTAGTACAGGGGAGGCTGGGGCCAACGTCCTGACTTTC - TRBJ2-6 TRBV19 -
CASSQPGQGIAETQYF TGTGCCAGCAGCCAACCGGGACAGGGGATTGCGGAGACCCAGTACTTC once TRBJ2-5 TRBV3-1 TRBD1
CASSRGQLATNEKLFF TGCGCCAGCAGCCGCGGACAATTAGCAACTAATGAAAAACTGTTTTTT - TRBJ1-4 TRBV5-1 -
CASSPGTSIYF TGTGCCAGCAGCCCAGGGACATCCATCTACTTT - TRBJ1-6 TRBV3-1 -
CASTARGGNQPQHF TGTGCCAGTACTGCCAGGGGGGGCAATCAGCCCCAGCATTTT once TRBJ1-5 TRBV19 TRBD1
CASSLTRGPYEQYF TGTGCCAGCAGCTTAACTAGAGGGCCCTACGAGCAGTACTTC few TRBJ2-7 TRBV7-9 -
CASSVGPSGGQETQYF TGTGCCAGCAGCGTAGGGCCTAGCGGGGGCCAAGAGACCCAGTACTTC - TRBJ2-5 TRBV9 TRBD2
CASSLSSRGLANYGYTF TGTGCCAGCAGCCTCAGCTCGAGGGGTCTCGCGAACTATGGCTACACCTTC - TRBJ1-2 TRBV7-3 -
CSARGSGATDTQYF TGCAGTGCTAGAGGTAGCGGGGCCACAGATACGCAGTATTTT - TRBJ2-3 TRBV20-1 TRBD2
CSVRQHSNTEAFF TGCAGCGTGCGACAGCATTCGAACACTGAAGCTTTCTTT once TRBJ1-1 TRBV29-1 -
CASSPRLAGGPGNIQYF TGTGCCAGCAGCCCCCGACTAGCGGGAGGGCCGGGAAACATTCAGTACTTC few TRBJ2-4 TRBV7-9 TRBD2
CSASELAGDTQYF TGCAGTGCTAGCGAACTAGCGGGAGATACGCAGTATTTT - TRBJ2-3 TRBV20-1 TRBD2
CASSHIAGRAYEQYF TGTGCCAGCAGCCATATAGCCGGCAGGGCCTACGAGCAGTACTTC - TRBJ2-7 TRBV14 -
CASSLWGLAGGLDEQFF TGTGCCAGCAGCTTGTGGGGACTAGCGGGAGGGCTCGATGAGCAGTTCTTC - TRBJ2-1 TRBV7-9 TRBD2
CASRPIHRGRANEQFF TGTGCCAGCAGACCAATACACAGGGGTAGGGCTAATGAGCAGTTCTTC - TRBJ2-1 TRBV7-8 TRBD1
CASSLASGVSNEQFF TGCGCCAGCAGCTTGGCCAGCGGGGTATCCAATGAGCAGTTCTTC - TRBJ2-1 TRBV5-1 TRBD2
CSAIDIPDLYQETQYF TGCAGTGCTATTGACATCCCGGACTTGTACCAAGAGACCCAGTACTTC few TRBJ2-5 TRBV20-1 -
CASSFPYEQYF TGTGCCAGCAGCTTCCCCTACGAGCAGTACTTC few TRBJ2-7 TRBV11-2 -
CASSHPRGPGQGRGRYSTDTQYF TGTGCCAGCAGCCACCCCAGGGGGCCGGGACAGGGCCGTGGAAGATACAGCACAGATACGCAGTATTTT - TRBJ2-3 TRBV4-2 TRBD1
CASSLANSGANVLTF TGCGCCAGCAGCTTGGCCAACTCTGGGGCCAACGTCCTGACTTTC - TRBJ2-6 TRBV5-1 -
CASSLDVGGYGYTF TGTGCCAGCAGTTTAGACGTGGGAGGGTATGGCTACACCTTC once TRBJ1-2 TRBV12-3/TRBV12-4 -
CSARLAGAPLFQETQYF TGCAGTGCTAGACTAGCGGGGGCCCCCCTCTTCCAAGAGACCCAGTACTTC few TRBJ2-5 TRBV20-1 TRBD2
CASSARTSGSFETQYF TGTGCCAGCAGCGCTCGGACTAGCGGGAGCTTCGAGACCCAGTACTTC few TRBJ2-5 TRBV7-9 TRBD2
CAISESRARNYEQYF TGTGCCATCAGTGAGTCGAGGGCTAGAAACTACGAGCAGTACTTC few TRBJ2-7 TRBV10-3 -
CASSLGGGGPDTQYF TGCGCCAGCAGCTTGGGCGGCGGGGGCCCGGATACGCAGTATTTT - TRBJ2-3 TRBV5-1 -
CASSQPLGFAGEETQYF TGTGCCAGCAGCCAACCGCTGGGATTTGCGGGAGAGGAGACCCAGTACTTC - TRBJ2-5 TRBV3-1 TRBD2
CAGFWLLRDGYTF TGTGCCGGCTTCTGGCTCCTTCGAGATGGCTACACCTTC once TRBJ1-2 TRBV12-3/TRBV12-4 -
CASSKDTQYF TGTGCCAGCAGTAAAGATACGCAGTATTTT few TRBJ2-3 TRBV7-9 -
CASSEGGFGARDNYGYTF TGTGCCAGCAGTGAAGGAGGGTTCGGAGCAAGGGATAACTATGGCTACACCTTC few TRBJ1-2 TRBV6-1 -
CSARGTSGLSSYEQYF TGCAGTGCTAGGGGGACTAGCGGGCTAAGCTCCTACGAGCAGTACTTC - TRBJ2-7 TRBV20-1 TRBD2
CASSLGGEETQYF TGTGCCAGCAGCTTAGGAGGGGAAGAGACCCAGTACTTC many TRBJ2-5 TRBV7-7 -
CASNAGTEAFF TGTGCCAGCAATGCCGGCACTGAAGCTTTCTTT - TRBJ1-1 TRBV6-5 -
CASSLAAAGSGNTIYF TGCGCCAGCAGCTTGGCGGCGGCGGGTTCTGGAAACACCATATATTTT - TRBJ1-3 TRBV5-1 -
CASSLGTGGGETQYF TGTGCCAGCAGCTTGGGGACAGGAGGCGGAGAGACCCAGTACTTC - TRBJ2-5 TRBV7-9 TRBD1
CSARDLGPAGYGYTF TGCAGTGCTAGAGATCTCGGGCCCGCTGGGTATGGCTACACCTTC - TRBJ1-2 TRBV20-1 -
CASSLKDSGVWGYTF TGTGCCAGCAGCTTAAAAGATTCAGGGGTCTGGGGCTACACCTTC few TRBJ1-2 TRBV7-6 -
CSAFSGRGYYNEQYF TGCAGTGCTTTCTCAGGCAGGGGCTACTACAATGAGCAGTACTTC - TRBJ2-7 TRBV20-1 -
CSVVAREGKLFF TGCAGCGTTGTAGCCAGGGAAGGAAAACTGTTTTTT few TRBJ1-4 TRBV29-1 -
CASSISDSYNEQFF TGTGCCAGCAGTATTAGCGATTCCTACAATGAGCAGTTCTTC - TRBJ2-1 TRBV6-5 -
CASSFGVVKGNEQFF TGTGCCAGTAGTTTCGGGGTTGTAAAGGGTAATGAGCAGTTCTTC - TRBJ2-1 TRBV27 -
CASSRYEEGTYGYTF TGTGCCAGCAGCCGCTACGAAGAGGGGACCTATGGCTACACCTTC - TRBJ1-2 TRBV14 -
CAGRTGAYNEQFF TGTGCCGGACGGACAGGAGCCTACAATGAGCAGTTCTTC few TRBJ2-1 TRBV12-3/TRBV12-4 TRBD1
CASSEDASYGYTF TGTGCCAGCAGTGAGGACGCTAGCTATGGCTACACCTTC few TRBJ1-2 TRBV2 -